What follows are 5 T cell receptor beta chains derived from one specimen sequenced in a study of patients and donors after allogeneic stem cell transplantation. MiXCR, applied by TCRdb to the RT-PCR reads, yields one record per CDR3 protein. Among hundreds of thousands of distinct CDR3 sequences listed, 35% to 45% were seen once. Sequencing input: blood, either unsorted or a sorted T cell fraction (not recorded which). These receptor sequences come from a human donor who was either an allogeneic HSCT recipient or a stem cell or donor lymphocyte infusion donor (not recorded which). It is not recorded whose cells these are; they may come from a transplant donor.

This clonotype appeared a few times. The J gene is TRBJ1-2, the V gene TRBV27; D uncertain. Deletions cut 0 bases from V and 6 bases from J, with 8 bases between. Germline V lookup: CDR1 MNHEY, CDR2 SMNVEV (reference sequence). The CDR3 spans 13 residues. DNA of the CDR3: TGTGCCAGCAGTTTATCTTCCCGAAATGGCTACACCTTC. Translated: CASSLSSRNGYTF.

The chain employs TRBV5-1 and TRBJ2-1, with 9 bases fitting TRBD2. Germline values: CDR1 SGHRS, CDR2 YFSETQ. This CDR3 spans 19 amino acids. V trimming: 0 bases; J trimming: 0 bases; junction bases outside the gene matches: 10. The CDR3 DNA follows: TGCGCCAGCAGCTTGGCTTGGCTAGCGGGGACTAGCTCCTACAATGAGCAGTTCTTC. Translated: CASSLAWLAGTSSYNEQFF.

CDR3 protein: CASSYTGTPNTEAFF. The CDR3 nucleotides are TGTGCCAGCAGCTACACCGGGACACCGAACACTGAAGCTTTCTTT. The chain combines TRBV3-1 with TRBJ1-1; tentative D call: TRBD1 (6 bases). CDR1 and CDR2 (germline): LGHDT, YNNKEL (reference sequence). The CDR3 covers 15 residues. V was pared by 5 bases and J by 1 base, with 14 bases between.

The rearrangement links TRBV7-2 to TRBJ2-3; perhaps TRBD2 as D (6 bases). V gave up 5 bases and J gave up 7 bases, with 13 bases separating them. The CDR3 totals 13 residues. CDR1 is SGHTA, CDR2 FQGNSA, per germline. CDR3 amino acids: CASSGRRAHTQYF. DNA of the CDR3: TGTGCCAGCAGCGGAAGGAGGGCCCATACGCAGTATTTT.

This clonotype was seen once. The gene calls are TRBV10-2 and TRBJ1-2; the D is unclear. The CDR3 contains 12 residues. The V and J ends lost 2 bases and 6 bases respectively, with 7 bases between them. Germline CDR1 WSHSY, CDR2 SAAADI. CDR3 region: CASSEDLNGYTF. DNA of the CDR3: TGCGCCAGCAGTGAGGATTTAAATGGCTACACCTTC.